This is a list of T cell receptor beta chains from one sample in a study of cytomegalovirus exposure and HLA in healthy donors. Only in-frame clones appear in the TCRdb table, and some are missing; sequencing was by immunoSEQ multiplex PCR. The table shows around 110,000 clones, with roughly 80% occurring only once. What was sequenced was PBMCs. Source of these receptors: a man in his fifties or sixties in good health and CMV-seronegative. The CDR3 runs from the conserved cysteine through the conserved F or W. Each record gives: V gene, D gene, J gene, CDR3 protein. The D gene is left open where the match is weak.

V: TRBV6-5
D: NA
J: TRBJ1-2
CDR3: CASSYSEGVRGYTF

V: TRBV19
D: TRBD2
J: TRBJ2-3
CDR3: CASSKRTSGGPLASTDTQYF

V: TRBV6-1
D: NA
J: TRBJ1-2
CDR3: CASSEAQRGNYGYTF

V: TRBV7-9
D: NA
J: TRBJ1-3
CDR3: CASSLYSSGNTIYF

V: TRBV10-1
D: TRBD1
J: TRBJ1-1
CDR3: CATPTGDCTEAFF

V: TRBV7-6
D: TRBD2
J: TRBJ2-3
CDR3: CASSSISKGGTRDTQYF

V: TRBV7-9
D: TRBD1
J: TRBJ1-2
CDR3: CASSWLDRETDGYTF

V: TRBV5-1
D: TRBD1
J: TRBJ2-2
CDR3: CASGTVANTGELFF

V: TRBV2
D: TRBD2
J: TRBJ2-1
CDR3: CASSDPALAGGGNEQFF

V: TRBV7-9
D: NA
J: TRBJ1-4
CDR3: CASSLALGARGEKLFF

V: TRBV7-3
D: NA
J: TRBJ1-6
CDR3: CASSLEGGVSPLHF

V: TRBV5-1
D: NA
J: TRBJ2-1
CDR3: CASSLDFGQFF

V: TRBV2
D: NA
J: TRBJ2-5
CDR3: CASSEAGPKTQYF

V: TRBV28
D: TRBD1
J: TRBJ1-2
CDR3: CASSFSDRRNYGYTF

V: TRBV10-3
D: TRBD2
J: TRBJ2-1
CDR3: CAISPLRGGAQVGNEQFF

V: TRBV19
D: TRBD1
J: TRBJ2-2
CDR3: CASAMRGQNTGELFF

V: TRBV7-2
D: NA
J: TRBJ2-5
CDR3: CASTIVAAQETQYF

V: TRBV7-6
D: TRBD1
J: TRBJ1-2
CDR3: CASSSRTGYGYTF

V: TRBV6-5
D: TRBD1
J: TRBJ1-4
CDR3: CASSSGQHNEKLFF

V: TRBV5-1
D: TRBD1
J: TRBJ1-4
CDR3: CASSQDPGTASTNEKLFF

V: TRBV7-8
D: NA
J: TRBJ2-1
CDR3: CASSPGQYNEQFF

V: TRBV15
D: NA
J: TRBJ2-3
CDR3: CATSRGRLDTQYF

V: TRBV7-2
D: NA
J: TRBJ1-5
CDR3: CATGETGNQPQHF

V: TRBV19
D: TRBD1
J: TRBJ2-2
CDR3: CASSIYRTGSLGTGELFF

V: TRBV4-2
D: TRBD2
J: TRBJ2-3
CDR3: CASSQLLAGGLDTQYF

V: TRBV27
D: TRBD2
J: TRBJ2-3
CDR3: CATRKAGGRRDTQYF

V: TRBV5-4
D: NA
J: TRBJ2-1
CDR3: CASSFITSSVLNEQFF

V: TRBV7-9
D: NA
J: TRBJ1-2
CDR3: CASSSQDARGYGYTF

V: TRBV7-3
D: TRBD2
J: TRBJ2-3
CDR3: CASSLTPGTSGSTDTQYF

V: TRBV30
D: TRBD1
J: TRBJ1-6
CDR3: CACSGTGVSPLHF

V: TRBV6-5
D: TRBD1
J: TRBJ2-5
CDR3: CASSLGTGAAGETQYF

V: TRBV10-3
D: NA
J: TRBJ1-2
CDR3: CAISESTRNYGYTF

V: TRBV7-2
D: NA
J: TRBJ1-5
CDR3: CASSYRVRDNQPQHF

V: TRBV2
D: TRBD2
J: TRBJ2-1
CDR3: CASSGLAGGDEQFF

V: TRBV12-5
D: TRBD2
J: TRBJ2-5
CDR3: CASGASGQETQYF

V: TRBV29-1
D: TRBD1
J: TRBJ1-1
CDR3: CSVVQGAMDTEAFF

V: TRBV6-1
D: NA
J: TRBJ1-1
CDR3: CASKALRASGTEAFF

V: TRBV7-2
D: TRBD1
J: TRBJ2-1
CDR3: CASSLTGVEQFF

V: TRBV2
D: NA
J: TRBJ1-5
CDR3: CASSQDTGVGPQHF

V: TRBV9
D: NA
J: TRBJ1-2
CDR3: CASSRRDTNYGYTF

V: TRBV30
D: NA
J: TRBJ1-1
CDR3: CAWSVGSPNTEAFF